The TCR beta chain under discussion was sequenced for a study of shared clonotypes between healthy human individuals. The germline CDR1 and CDR2 sequences are SGHAT and FQNNGV. After removal of 0 bases from V and 5 bases from J, the junction contained 4 bases not matched to a gene. The CDR3 is 16 amino acids. Findings and caveats of the study: In a few donors, roughly 5.2% of naive CD4 clonotypes appeared in common. Sampling used blood alone; tissue repertoires probably differ.

Produced via immunoSEQ multiplex PCR; TCRdb's table is partial and in-frame only. The table has about 2.5 million clones, roughly 90% seen once; the top ten hold about 0.36%. In regard to this clone: What it recognizes is unknown.

The receptor comes from a man between 18 and 35 years old in good health. Some clones in this sample may be carry-over from other donors' samples. The chain has TRBV11-2 and TRBJ2-7, with TRBD2 matching 13 bases. The sample comprised naive CD4+ T cells from PBMCs. Subset: CD45RA+ positively selected. In DNA, the CDR3 is TGTGCCAGCAGCTTAGATGGACTAGCGGGAGTCGACGAGCAGTACTTC. It encodes CASSLDGLAGVDEQYF.